This entry lists 14 T cell receptor beta chains sequenced from one sample in a study of cytomegalovirus exposure and HLA in healthy donors (dated by TCRdb to 2016 to 2017). The protocol used for the library was the immunoSEQ multiplex PCR assay. For the multiplex PCR, a mixture combining 60 forward primers for TCR Vbeta segments and 13 reverse primers for TCR Jbeta segments was used. As stored in TCRdb, this immuneACCESS dataset retains in-frame rearrangements with V and J assigned. A fraction of the clones does not appear; measured against another copy, unresolved V genes explain less than half of the discrepancy, and the remainder lacks a known reason. Counted in this sample were roughly 120,000 clones; approximately 80% of them appeared once. Over 2% of the sample is held by the ten biggest clonotypes. Sequenced sample: PBMCs. All receptors come from a man aged 25 to 45 in good health and CMV-seronegative.

The gene calls are TRBV29-1 and TRBJ1-4, with D possibly matching TRBD1 (6 bases). This CDR3 is 14 amino acids long. Between the trimmed V and J ends, which lost 3 bases and 7 bases, there was a span of 15 bases. Germline V lookup: CDR1 SQVTM, CDR2 ANQGSEA. Here the CDR3 reads CSVERQGSSEKLFF. As DNA, the CDR3 is TGCAGCGTTGAGCGGCAGGGGTCGAGTGAAAAACTGTTTTTT.

This chain connects TRBV6-1 to TRBJ1-2; D not resolved. The CDR3 runs 15 residues. Germline V gene data show CDR1 as MNHNS and CDR2 as SASEGT. Trimming removed 2 bases from V and 0 bases from J, with 10 bases in between. CDR3 amino acids: CASSEYSGANYGYTF. The CDR3 DNA reads as TGTGCCAGCAGTGAATACTCCGGAGCTAACTATGGCTACACCTTC.

This clone was seen a single time. The chain couples TRBV29-1 to TRBJ2-5, with 11 bases that match TRBD2. CDR1 is SQVTM, CDR2 ANQGSEA, per germline. The CDR3 runs to 14 residues. V lost 2 bases, J lost 9 bases, and 8 bases stayed unmatched. The CDR3 DNA reads TGCAGCGTTGAAAGTAGCGGGACTAGCGGTCCCCAGTACTTC. This gives the protein CSVESSGTSGPQYF.

This sequence joins TRBV6-1 and TRBJ2-1; D is undetermined. CDR1 and CDR2 (germline): MNHNS, SASEGT. V lost 4 bases and J 0 bases, leaving 7 bases between the germline ends. The CDR3 runs 14 residues. CDR3 nucleotides: TGTGCCAGCAGTGCAAGTAGCTCCTACAATGAGCAGTTCTTC. Protein sequence: CASSASSSYNEQFF.

This clone was seen a handful of times. The genes are TRBV7-2 and TRBJ1-5; the D gene is possibly TRBD1 (5 bases). Germline CDR1 and CDR2: SGHTA and FQGNSA. This CDR3 comprises 14 residues. V was cut by 1 base and J by 8 bases, with 12 bases left in between. This CDR3 reads CASSLGVGTKPQHF. The DNA for the CDR3 is TGTGCCAGCAGCTTAGGGGTAGGGACTAAGCCCCAGCATTTT.

The J gene is TRBJ2-7, the V gene TRBV2; 13 bases are a match to TRBD2. Germline V gene sequence: CDR1 SNHLY, CDR2 FYNNEI. J gave up 5 bases and V 5 bases, and 9 bases lay outside the gene matches. The CDR3 loop spans 16 amino acids. The CDR3, as DNA: TGTGCCAGCAGTCTCGGACTAGCGGGAGAGGAAGACGAGCAGTACTTC. Translated: CASSLGLAGEEDEQYF.

The J gene is TRBJ2-2, the V gene TRBV19; weak D call: TRBD1 (6 bases). V was trimmed by 1 base and J by 4 bases, leaving 10 bases between them. The CDR3 loop spans 15 amino acids. CDR1 is LNHDA, CDR2 SQIVND, per germline (reference sequence). The CDR3 here is CASSIGGHSTGELFF. Written as DNA, the CDR3 is TGTGCCAGTAGTATAGGGGGACATTCCACCGGGGAGCTGTTTTTT.

The chain has TRBV19 and TRBJ2-7; 12 positions agree with TRBD2. The V gene end was trimmed by 5 bases and the J gene end by 3 bases; junction bases not matched to a gene: 2. Germline CDR1 reads LNHDA; CDR2 reads SQIVND (reference sequence). The CDR3 is made up of 14 amino acids. The CDR3 protein is CASSGTSGFYEQYF. In nucleotides, the CDR3 is TGTGCCAGTAGTGGGACTAGCGGGTTCTACGAGCAGTACTTC.

The chain combines TRBV4-1 with TRBJ2-3; 8 bases are shared with TRBD2. The CDR3 length is 16 residues. Trimming at V came to 0 bases and at J to 14 bases, leaving 16 bases not matched to a gene. The germline gives CDR1 MGHRA, CDR2 YSYEKL. CDR3 DNA: TGCGCCAGCAGCCAAGATCGAGAGTTTTTCCAGCGGGAGCGGTATTTT. Translating gives CASSQDREFFQRERYF.

Of note for this clone: Mismatch with germline at one junction end may stem from a read error. The V call is TRBV7-9, the J call TRBJ1-2; D may be TRBD1 (6 bases). The V gene's germline CDR1 is SEHNR and CDR2 FQNEAQ (reference sequence). The CDR3 is made up of 14 amino acids. The CDR3 sequence: CASSENRDYYGYPF. In DNA form, the CDR3 reads TGTGCCAGCAGCGAAAACAGGGATTACTATGGCTACCCCTTC.

This chain joins TRBV19 and TRBJ1-4, with D possibly TRBD1 on 5 matching bases. The length of the CDR3 is 13 residues. From germline, CDR1 is LNHDA and CDR2 SQIVND (reference sequence). V shed 7 bases and J shed 7 bases, with 13 bases lying between them. The DNA for the CDR3 is TGTGCCAGTAACAAGGGGTTGGGTGAAAAACTGTTTTTT. The encoded protein is CASNKGLGEKLFF.

The chain has TRBV7-9 and TRBJ1-1; 7 bases match TRBD1. Trimming at V came to 0 bases and at J to 6 bases, leaving 4 bases not matched to a gene. The CDR3 totals 14 residues. CDR1 and CDR2 from the germline V gene are SEHNR and FQNEAQ (reference sequence). The CDR3 is CASSLAEGQPEAFF. The CDR3 DNA reads TGTGCCAGCAGCTTAGCCGAGGGACAGCCTGAAGCTTTCTTT.

The rearrangement links TRBV10-1 to TRBJ2-7; TRBD2 agrees at 11 bases. Trimming took 3 bases from V and 4 from J; bases not matched to a gene: 8. Germline V CDR1 and CDR2: WNHNN, SYGVQD (reference sequence). CDR3 length: 16 amino acids. The CDR3 DNA reads as TGCGCCAGCAGTGACCGATCTAGCGGGAGGCAGTACGAGCAGTACTTC. Translated: CASSDRSSGRQYEQYF.

The rearrangement uses TRBV9 and TRBJ1-2; D uncertain. V was shortened by 3 bases and J by 6 bases, with 12 bases between the two germline ends. Germline V gene lookup returns CDR1 SGDLS and CDR2 YYNGEE. The CDR3 runs 13 residues. The CDR3 nucleotides are TGTGCCAGCAGCGACATCCGGGTCCATGGCTACACCTTC. As protein: CASSDIRVHGYTF. The whole variable domain, remainder taken from reference TRBV9 and TRBJ1-2, is DSGVTQTPKHLITATGQRVTLRCSPRSGDLSVYWYQQSLDQGLQFLIQYYNGEERAKGNILERFSAQQFPDLHSELNLSSLELGDSALYFCASSDIRVHGYTFGSGTRLTVV.